The 22 T cell receptor beta chains given below trace back to one sample, sequenced in a study of blood T cell repertoires in COVID-19. This table comes from immunoSEQ multiplex PCR, and its TCRdb copy is limited to in-frame clones, with some not included. Of about 120,000 clones listed, 90% are singletons. What was sequenced was peripheral blood. Receptor source: a man aged 45-60 years with active COVID-19.

V usage is TRBV7-9 and J usage is TRBJ1-6; D is unclear. Germline V CDR1 and CDR2: SEHNR, FQNEAQ (reference sequence). The CDR3 is 16 amino acids. V shed 6 bases and J shed 8 bases, with 20 bases lying between them. The CDR3 nucleotides are TGTGCCAGCAGTCAAACCTTAATGGCGGCAGATTCACCCCTCCACTTT. Protein: CASSQTLMAADSPLHF.

This clone was counted once. The rearrangement links TRBV7-2 to TRBJ2-5; unclear D gene. Trimming cost V 0 bases and J 12 bases, with 11 bases left between them. CDR3 size: 12 residues. Germline values: CDR1 SGHTA, CDR2 FQGNSA. DNA of the CDR3: TGTGCCAGCAGCTTAGCAGTACCCAACAAGTACTTC. It codes for CASSLAVPNKYF. The full variable domain, completed using reference TRBV7-2 and TRBJ2-5, is GAGVSQSPSNKVTEKGKDVELRCDPISGHTALYWYRQSLGQGLEFLIYFQGNSAPDKSGLPSDRFSAERTGGSVSTLTIQRTQQEDSAVYLCASSLAVPNKYFGPGTRLLVL.

The chain's CDR3 is CASSRTEYNEKLFF. CDR3 coding DNA: TGTGCCAGCAGCCGGACAGAATATAATGAAAAACTGTTTTTT. J is TRBJ1-4 and V is TRBV5-6; tentative D call: TRBD1 (6 bases). The CDR3 contains 14 residues. Trimming left V 4 bases short and J 4 bases short, with 11 bases between. The germline V gene encodes CDR1 SGHDT and CDR2 YYEEEE.

This clone was observed a single time. V and J are TRBV5-6 and TRBJ2-5; TRBD2 matches at 7 bases. Germline values: CDR1 SGHDT, CDR2 YYEEEE. Trimming removed 1 base from V and 5 bases from J; junction bases left unmatched: 8. The CDR3 has 15 amino acids. CDR3: CASSLIVGGPETQYF. The DNA of the CDR3 is TGTGCCAGCAGCTTGATAGTGGGAGGGCCCGAGACCCAGTACTTC.

This rearrangement joins TRBV3-1 (or the pseudogene TRBV3-2) to TRBJ2-3; D unclear. The V gene's germline CDR1 is LGHDT and CDR2 YNNKEL (reference sequence). V dropped 4 bases and J dropped 7 bases, with 12 bases sitting between them. The CDR3 consists of 13 residues. CDR3 DNA: TGTGCCAGCAGCCTGTCACGGTTACATACGCAGTATTTT. Protein: CASSLSRLHTQYF.

This chain connects TRBV9 to TRBJ2-2, with no clear D. V lost 0 bases and J 3 bases, leaving 12 bases between the germline ends. CDR3 length: 16 amino acids. CDR1 is SGDLS and CDR2 is YYNGEE in the germline V gene. CDR3 loop: CASSVGADSYTGELFF. The DNA for the CDR3 is TGTGCCAGCAGCGTAGGGGCAGATTCTTACACCGGGGAGCTGTTTTTT.

The chain recombines TRBV4-2 with TRBJ2-5; TRBD1 is a possible D gene (6 bases). Trimming cost V 0 bases and J 4 bases, with 9 bases left between them. The CDR3 has 14 residues. CDR1 and CDR2 from the germline V gene are LGHNA and YNFKEQ. The CDR3, as DNA: TGTGCCAGCAGCCAAGAGACAGGTTTAGAGACCCAGTACTTC. This gives the protein CASSQETGLETQYF.

The chain has TRBV9 and TRBJ1-5, with D possibly TRBD1 on 6 matching bases. CDR1 and CDR2 (germline): SGDLS, YYNGEE. Trimming shortened V by 5 bases and J by 3 bases, and 15 bases separated the two germline ends. This CDR3 spans 15 amino acids. The CDR3 region is CASSYTDRHNQPQHF. CDR3 bases: TGTGCCAGCAGTTATACGGACAGACACAATCAGCCCCAGCATTTT.

The chain combines TRBV7-9 with TRBJ1-2; the D gene is possibly TRBD1 (5 bases). The CDR3 runs 14 residues. Germline lookup yields CDR1 SEHNR and CDR2 FQNEAQ (reference sequence). Trimming left V 4 bases short and J 5 bases short, with 14 bases between. The CDR3 DNA reads as TGTGCCAGCAGCTATACAGGATTCTTTTATGGCTACACCTTC. It translates to CASSYTGFFYGYTF.

The rearrangement joins TRBV2 to TRBJ1-2, with D uncertain. CDR3 length: 12 amino acids. Germline CDR1 reads SNHLY; CDR2 reads FYNNEI. Trimming took 0 bases from V and 8 from J, leaving 7 bases between them. The CDR3 is CASSEATRGYTF. The CDR3 nucleotides are TGTGCCAGCAGTGAAGCGACTAGGGGCTACACCTTC. Complete variable domain (other parts from reference TRBV2 and TRBJ1-2): EPEVTQTPSHQVTQMGQEVILRCVPISNHLYFYWYRQILGQKVEFLVSFYNNEISEKSEIFDDQFSVERPDGSNFTLKIRSTKLEDSAMYFCASSEATRGYTFGSGTRLTVV.

The chain joins TRBV5-1 to TRBJ2-5, with 9 nucleotides matching TRBD1. This CDR3 is built from 15 residues. V shed 6 bases and J 2 bases; nucleotides not matched to a gene: 8. Germline V gene sequence: CDR1 SGHRS, CDR2 YFSETQ. This CDR3 is CASTATGGNQETQYF. Written as DNA, the CDR3 is TGCGCCAGCACCGCGACAGGGGGAAATCAAGAGACCCAGTACTTC.

The V call is TRBV12-5, the J call TRBJ2-2, with D uncertain. The CDR3 runs to 14 residues. Germline CDR1 reads LGHNT; CDR2 reads FRNRAP. V dropped 1 base and J dropped 1 base, with 4 bases sitting between them. The CDR3 DNA is TGTGCTAGTGGTTTGGGACAGAACACCGGGGAGCTGTTTTTT. Protein: CASGLGQNTGELFF. Variable domain in full (rest from reference TRBV12-5 and TRBJ2-2): DARVTQTPRHKVTEMGQEVTMRCQPILGHNTVFWYRQTMMQGLELLAYFRNRAPLDDSGMPKDRFSAEMPDATLATLKIQPSEPRDSAVYFCASGLGQNTGELFFGEGSRLTVL.

The chain has TRBV9 and TRBJ2-7; 7 bases map to TRBD2. The V segment lost 0 bases and the J segment 0 bases; nucleotides outside the gene matches: 3. Germline V CDR1 and CDR2: SGDLS, YYNGEE. The CDR3 length is 15 residues. In DNA form, the CDR3 reads TGTGCCAGCAGCGTAGCCGGCGGGGGCTCCTACGAGCAGTACTTC. It codes for CASSVAGGGSYEQYF.

The CDR3 DNA reads as TGTGCCAGCAGCTCCGGACTAGCGGGAGGGAAGAACACCGGGGAGCTGTTTTTT. This translates into CASSSGLAGGKNTGELFF. V is TRBV7-9 and J is TRBJ2-2, with 15 bases fitting TRBD2. The germline V gene encodes CDR1 SEHNR and CDR2 FQNEAQ (reference sequence). Trimming took 4 bases from V and 1 from J; bases not matched to a gene: 4. The CDR3 contains 18 residues.

V usage is TRBV6-2 or TRBV6-3 and J usage is TRBJ2-7, with TRBD1 as a possible D gene (8 bases). This CDR3 is built from 19 residues. V gave up 0 bases and J gave up 3 bases, with 24 bases separating them. The germline CDR1 and CDR2 sequences are MNHEY and SVGEGT. The CDR3 sequence is CASSYSASRTGRAHYEQYF. The CDR3 region has the DNA TGTGCCAGCAGTTACTCGGCATCCCGGACAGGGAGGGCCCACTACGAGCAGTACTTC.

This chain connects TRBV5-1 to TRBJ2-3; TRBD1 matches 8 bases. The germline gives CDR1 SGHRS, CDR2 YFSETQ. The J segment lost 2 bases and the V segment lost 3 bases, leaving 5 bases of the junction unmatched. The CDR3 loop spans 15 amino acids. The CDR3: CASSYGQGVTDTQYF. The DNA for the CDR3 is TGCGCCAGCAGCTACGGACAGGGTGTCACAGATACGCAGTATTTT.

The chain uses TRBV30 and TRBJ2-5; the D is unclear. Trimming removed 5 bases at V and 7 bases at J, with 17 bases between. CDR3 length: 13 amino acids. The germline CDR1 and CDR2 sequences are GTSNPN and SVGIG (reference sequence). The CDR3 protein is CAWASMAPGTQYF. DNA for the CDR3: TGTGCCTGGGCGTCTATGGCCCCGGGGACCCAGTACTTC. Variable domain in full (rest from reference TRBV30 and TRBJ2-5): SQTIHQWPATLVQPVGSPLSLECTVEGTSNPNLYWYRQAAGRGLQLLFYSVGIGQISSEVPQNLSASRPQDRQFILSSKKLLLSDSGFYLCAWASMAPGTQYFGPGTRLLVL.

The chain couples TRBV18 to TRBJ1-5, with 10 positions matching TRBD1. Germline V gene data show CDR1 as KGHSH and CDR2 as LQKENI. This CDR3 is 15 amino acids long. V shed 4 bases and J 5 bases; nucleotides not matched to a gene: 5. The CDR3 spells CASSLTGTGDQPQHF. CDR3 coding DNA: TGTGCCAGCTCACTAACCGGGACAGGGGATCAGCCCCAGCATTTT.

The CDR3 is CASTTGVSANYGYTF. CDR3 sequence (DNA): TGTGCCAGCACCACAGGGGTTTCAGCTAACTATGGCTACACCTTC. V and J are TRBV6-6 and TRBJ1-2; the match to TRBD1 covers 7 bases. From germline, CDR1 is MNHNY and CDR2 SVGAGI (reference sequence). The length of the CDR3 is 15 residues. Germline trimming cut 7 bases from V and 0 bases from J; bases unmatched to any gene: 8.

CDR3 in DNA: TGTGCCAGCAGCCCCTACGGGACAGGGGGGGGTACGCAGTATTTT. As protein: CASSPYGTGGGTQYF. The V gene is TRBV3-1 (or the pseudogene TRBV3-2), the J gene TRBJ2-3; 11 bases align to TRBD1. Germline assignment: CDR1 LGHDT and CDR2 YNNKEL (reference sequence). This CDR3 is built from 15 residues. V was pared by 4 bases and J by 8 bases, with 8 bases of the junction left unmatched.

The V call is TRBV6-2 or TRBV6-3, the J call TRBJ2-1; 8 bases line up with TRBD2. This CDR3 spans 16 amino acids. V trimming: 6 bases; J trimming: 8 bases; junction bases outside the gene matches: 15. Germline CDR1 MNHEY, CDR2 SVGEGT. The CDR3 DNA reads TGTGCCAGCAGCCCTCCCGGGACTAGGTCTTGGTATGAGCAGTTCTTC. It translates to CASSPPGTRSWYEQFF.

V usage is TRBV10-2 and J usage is TRBJ2-3; TRBD2 agrees at 11 bases. The CDR3 loop spans 16 amino acids. The germline V gene encodes CDR1 WSHSY and CDR2 SAAADI. With 5 bases clipped from V and 4 bases from J, the junction kept 8 bases outside the gene matches. CDR3 residues: CASSKLAGVKADTQYF. The CDR3 DNA reads as TGCGCCAGCAGTAAACTAGCGGGAGTTAAGGCAGATACGCAGTATTTT.